This TCR beta chain was documented in a study of blood T cell repertoires in COVID-19. The length of the CDR3 is 16 residues. CDR1 and CDR2 (germline): MNHEY, SMNVEV (reference sequence). Between the trimmed V and J ends, which lost 6 bases and 1 base, there was a span of 17 bases. Those enrolled, adults aged roughly 18 to 90 years, came from roughly 22 US areas. Clones were sequenced by immunoSEQ multiplex PCR, and TCRdb holds only the in-frame ones, with some missing. The profile shows approximately 260,000 clones, around nine tenths of them singletons. What was sequenced was PBMCs or T cells enriched from blood (not recorded which). The source of this sequence is a woman aged 60-75 years who had recovered from COVID-19. The V gene is TRBV27, the J gene TRBJ2-3, with D maybe TRBD2 (5 bases). The CDR3 loop is CASSHGLSRGTDTQYF. DNA of the CDR3: TGTGCCAGCAGCCACGGACTCAGCCGGGGCACAGATACGCAGTATTTT.